The 28 T cell receptor delta chains below were found in one sample sequenced in a study of gamma-delta T cells after stem cell transplantation. TCRdb redid clone calling on the RT-PCR reads using CATT. The sample comprises about 1,600 delta-chain clones, around 8% of which are singletons, and more than 40% rests with the top ten. Sequencing input: gamma-delta T cells. The source is a human donor. It is not recorded whose cells these are; they may come from a transplant donor.

To note about this clone: TCRdb has a much larger clone's protein, which differs at residue 10 from the translation of this DNA, likely because of a read error; what is shown is the protein translated from the DNA. V gene TRDV2 combines with J gene TRDJ1, with TRDD3 identical over 7 bases. V gave up 1 base and J gave up 0 bases; unmatched junction bases: 16. Per the germline V gene, CDR1 is GEAIGNYY and CDR2 is EKD. The CDR3 covers 19 residues. The CDR3 is CACDTVETGVLKYTDKLIF. The CDR3 DNA is TGTGCCTGTGACACGGTGGAGACTGGGGTATTAAAGTACACCGATAAACTCATCTTT.

This clone was seen only a few times. This likely came from a read error, as a far larger clone is one base away. V gene TRDV2 combines with J gene TRDJ1; TRDD3 is a possible D gene (5 bases). The V gene's germline CDR1 is GEAIGNYY and CDR2 EKD. V lost 5 bases to trimming and J lost 0 bases, with 30 bases between them. The CDR3 is 20 amino acids. The CDR3 protein is CACGSLASGDTVPYTDKLIF. CDR3 nucleotide sequence: TGTGCCTGTGGCTCCCTTGCGTCTGGCGATACAGTCCCCTACACCGATAAACTCATCTTT.

This clone qualifies as large. The same CDR3 is also encoded by other DNA sequences in this sample. The V call is TRDV2, the J call TRDJ1; D is undetermined. This CDR3 region has 14 residues. V lost 3 bases and J lost 4, with 14 bases in between. The germline V gene has CDR1 GEAIGNYY and CDR2 EKD. The CDR3: CACDSLVLGDKLIF. CDR3 coding DNA: TGTGCCTGTGACTCATTAGTCTTAGGCGATAAACTCATCTTT.

Turning to this clone: This is likely an artifact of a read error, given a far larger clone one base away. The sample has other DNA sequences that encode this CDR3 too. The chain recombines TRDV2 with TRDJ1, with 10 bases that match TRDD3. Germline CDR1 GEAIGNYY, CDR2 EKD. This CDR3 spans 17 amino acids. DNA of the CDR3: TGTGCCTGCGACACCCTGAGGGGGATACGCGAATCCGATAAACTCATCTTT. Translating it yields CACDTLRGIRESDKLIF.

By frequency in the sample, this clone is large. V gene TRDV2 combines with J gene TRDJ1, with D possibly being TRDD3 (6 bases). Looked up from germline, CDR1 is GEAIGNYY and CDR2 is EKD. CDR3 size: 16 residues. V lost 0 bases to trimming and J lost 5 bases, with 18 bases between them. The CDR3 loop reads CACDTLGTAETDKLIF. The CDR3 DNA sequence: TGTGCCTGTGACACCCTGGGGACGGCCGAGACTGATAAACTCATCTTT.

This clone qualifies as medium-sized. Different DNA sequences within this sample yield the same CDR3. The genes are TRDV2 and TRDJ1; the match to TRDD3 covers 11 bases. Trimming removed 3 bases from V and 4 bases from J; junction bases left unmatched: 24. This CDR3 comprises 21 residues. Per the germline V gene, CDR1 is GEAIGNYY and CDR2 is EKD. The DNA of the CDR3 is TGTGCCTGTGACCGGGTCCCTTCTTTGTCCTGGGGGATACCAGGGGGCGATAAACTCATCTTT. This codes for CACDRVPSLSWGIPGGDKLIF.

This clone qualifies as large (0.1 to 1%). The sample holds other DNA sequences that translate to the same CDR3. V usage is TRDV2 and J usage is TRDJ1, with TRDD3 as a possible D gene (6 bases). Germline V gives CDR1 GEAIGNYY, CDR2 EKD. The CDR3 length is 15 residues. Trimming pared 1 base from V and 0 bases from J, leaving 11 bases between. CDR3 sequence (DNA): TGTGCCTGTGACACGGTGGGGGCGTACACCGATAAACTCATCTTT. Encoded protein: CACDTVGAYTDKLIF.

Concerning this clone: Being one base from a much bigger clone, this may be a read error. Written as DNA, the CDR3 is TGTGCCTGTCAAGAGCTGGGGGCTTCCGATAAACTCATCTTT. It translates to CACQELGASDKLIF. The rearrangement joins TRDV2 to TRDJ1; 7 bases map to TRDD3. Trimming removed 6 bases from V and 3 bases from J; junction bases left unmatched: 9. The germline CDR1 and CDR2 sequences are GEAIGNYY and EKD. The CDR3 loop spans 14 amino acids.

As to this clone: This DNA's translation and the protein TCRdb lists, from a much larger clone, do not match at residue 14, likely due to a read error; the protein shown is translated from the DNA. The rearrangement joins TRDV2 to TRDJ1; 11 nucleotides align to TRDD3. Germline lookup yields CDR1 GEAIGNYY and CDR2 EKD. Trimming removed 0 bases from V and 6 bases from J; junction bases left unmatched: 14. The CDR3 consists of 18 residues. The CDR3 DNA is TGTGCCTGTGACACCGTTGATGGGGGATACGCAGGGACCTATAAACTCATCTTT. Translated, it gives CACDTVDGGYAGTYKLIF.

By proportion, this clone is medium-sized. This chain uses TRDV2 with TRDJ3; D is undetermined. Germline V lookup: CDR1 GEAIGNYY, CDR2 EKD. This CDR3 has 17 residues. V was cut by 4 bases and J by 0 bases, with 12 bases left in between. The CDR3 sequence: CACDYQSFSWDTRQMFF. The CDR3 DNA is TGTGCCTGTGATTACCAATCTTTCTCCTGGGACACCCGACAGATGTTTTTC.

Comments on this clone: Translating this DNA gives a protein that differs at residue 5 from the TCRdb one, which belongs to a much larger clone; a read error is likely, and the protein shown is this translation. The rearrangement joins TRDV2 to TRDJ1, with 9 bases fitting TRDD2. This CDR3 comprises 19 residues. V lost 3 bases to trimming and J lost 0 bases; unmatched junction nucleotides: 16. The germline gives CDR1 GEAIGNYY, CDR2 EKD. Here the CDR3 reads CACDYLPTELGSNTDKLIF. DNA for the CDR3: TGTGCCTGTGACTACCTTCCTACTGAACTGGGGTCCAACACCGATAAACTCATCTTT.

This clone was seen a handful of times. A far larger clone is one base from this, pointing to a likely read error. The chain carries TRDV2 and TRDJ1; 10 bases are shared with TRDD3. CDR3 length: 18 amino acids. Per the germline V gene, CDR1 is GEAIGNYY and CDR2 is EKD. CDR3 coding DNA: TGTGCCCGTGACACCCTCCACCGTACTGGGGGATCCACCGATAAACTCATCTTT. Its translation: CARDTLHRTGGSTDKLIF.

This clone qualifies as large (0.1 to 1%). This specimen includes other DNA sequences encoding the same CDR3. This sequence joins TRDV2 and TRDJ1; 12 nucleotides line up with TRDD3. Germline CDR1 and CDR2: GEAIGNYY and EKD. CDR3 size: 19 residues. Trimming took 0 bases from V and 9 from J; bases not matched to a gene: 19. This CDR3 is CACDTVVGGKGWGIRELIF. DNA for the CDR3: TGTGCCTGTGACACCGTGGTCGGGGGCAAGGGCTGGGGGATACGCGAACTCATCTTT.

For this clone: It is likely a read error: a sequence one base away is far more abundant. V and J are TRDV2 and TRDJ1; no definite D call. This CDR3 is 14 amino acids long. Germline V gene sequence: CDR1 GEAIGNYY, CDR2 EKD. The CDR3 DNA reads TGTGCCTGTGTCCCCTTACAAATCAACGATAAACCCATCTTT. Translation gives CACVPLQINDKPIF.

This clone is large by share. The sample contains more than one DNA sequence encoding this CDR3. The V call is TRDV2, the J call TRDJ2; 7 positions match TRDD3. Germline trimming cut 1 base from V and 0 bases from J; bases unmatched to any gene: 10. The CDR3 has 18 residues. The V gene's germline CDR1 is GEAIGNYY and CDR2 EKD. This CDR3 reads CACDTLGATPSLTAQLFF. The CDR3 nucleotides are TGTGCCTGTGACACTCTGGGGGCCACCCCCTCTTTGACAGCACAACTCTTCTTT.

This clone is categorized as medium-sized (0.01 to 0.1%). Other DNA sequences in this sample translate to the same CDR3. The V call is TRDV2, the J call TRDJ3, with 12 positions matching TRDD3. Per the germline V gene, CDR1 is GEAIGNYY and CDR2 is EKD. Unmatched junction bases numbered 11, after V lost 3 bases and J lost 0 bases. CDR3 length: 21 residues. The CDR3 is CACDPVLGDTHASWDTRQMFF. Here the CDR3 DNA reads TGTGCCTGTGACCCCGTACTGGGGGATACTCACGCCTCCTGGGACACCCGACAGATGTTTTTC.

This clone was seen only a few times. The chain's CDR3 is CACDSISLGDTSYTDKLIF. DNA of the CDR3: TGTGCCTGTGACTCAATATCACTGGGGGATACTTCGTACACCGATAAACTCATCTTT. The chain uses TRDV2 and TRDJ1; the match to TRDD3 covers 12 bases. The V and J ends lost 3 bases and 0 bases, in that order; junction bases with no gene match: 13. The CDR3 spans 19 residues. The germline V gene has CDR1 GEAIGNYY and CDR2 EKD.

Points on this clone: A far larger clone is one base from this, pointing to a likely read error. The CDR3 DNA reads as TGTGCCTGTGACATCGTGTCGACTGGGGGATACCCTGTGGGCTCCTGGGACACCCGACAGATGTTTTTC. Translation: CACDIVSTGGYPVGSWDTRQMFF. The gene calls are TRDV2 and TRDJ3; 12 positions agree with TRDD3. Germline CDR1 reads GEAIGNYY; CDR2 reads EKD. The V segment lost 2 bases and the J segment 0 bases; nucleotides outside the gene matches: 16. This CDR3 has 23 residues.

This clone occurred a few times. Just one base apart from a much larger clone, this may be a read error. The chain employs TRDV2 and TRDJ1; tentatively, D is TRDD2 (5 bases). Germline V gives CDR1 GEAIGNYY, CDR2 EKD. The CDR3 runs 17 residues. This chain's CDR3 is CARDVLSGPKLTDKLIF. In DNA form, the CDR3 reads TGTGCCCGTGACGTCCTATCGGGACCTAAACTGACCGATAAACTCATCTTT.

This clone was counted a few times. One base separates it from a far larger clone, so it is likely a read error. V and J are TRDV2 and TRDJ1; a weak D match, TRDD3 (6 bases). Trimming left V 0 bases short and J 0 bases short, with 16 bases between. From germline, CDR1 is GEAIGNYY and CDR2 EKD. The CDR3 contains 17 residues. The CDR3 nucleotides are TGTGCCTGTGACACCCTACTGGGTCCTCCCAACACCGATAAACTCATCTTT. As protein: CACDTLLGPPNTDKLIF.

Of note for this clone: The protein TCRdb gives is from a much larger clone and does not agree with this DNA's translation at residue 7, likely a read error; the protein shown here comes from the DNA. The chain is built from TRDV2 and TRDJ1; 12 nucleotides agree with TRDD3. The CDR3 has 19 residues. Germline CDR1 is GEAIGNYY and CDR2 is EKD. After removal of 0 bases from V and 2 bases from J, the junction contained 12 bases not matched to a gene. The CDR3 here is CACDTVPTGGYLETDKLIF. The CDR3 coding sequence is TGTGCCTGTGACACCGTGCCTACTGGGGGATACTTGGAAACCGATAAACTCATCTTT.

The sample holds a few counts of this clone. The junction departs from germline at one end; a sequencing error may be responsible. The chain links TRDV2 to TRDJ1; a weak D match, TRDD3 (5 bases). The germline V gene encodes CDR1 GEAIGNYY and CDR2 EKD. This CDR3 is built from 11 residues. CDR3 DNA sequence: TGTTCTGCTACTAACACCGATACACTCATCTTT. It translates to CSATNTDTLIF.

Points on this clone: With only one base between it and a far larger clone, this is likely a read error. Other DNA sequences within the sample encode an identical CDR3. The chain employs TRDV2 and TRDJ1; 8 bases align to TRDD3. CDR3 length: 16 amino acids. V shed 4 bases and J 0 bases; nucleotides not matched to a gene: 9. CDR1 is GEAIGNYY and CDR2 is EKD in the germline V gene. CDR3 protein: CACDLLGAQYTDKLIF. The DNA of the CDR3 is TGTGCCTGTGATTTACTGGGGGCCCAGTACACCGATAAACTCATCTTT.

In the case of this clone: This DNA's translation differs at residue 5 from TCRdb's protein, which comes from a much larger clone; a read error is likely, and the protein shown is translated from the DNA. The chain carries TRDV2 and TRDJ3; the match to TRDD3 covers 7 bases. The germline gives CDR1 GEAIGNYY, CDR2 EKD. Losses at the gene ends were 1 base for V and 0 bases for J; bases not matched to a gene: 5. This CDR3 spans 18 amino acids. The CDR3 DNA reads TGTGCCTGTGACACTACTGGGGATATCTCCTGGGACACCCGACAGATGTTTTTC. Translation: CACDTTGDISWDTRQMFF.

Comments on this clone: TCRdb attributes to this sequence the protein of a much larger clone, which differs from the DNA translation at residue 7; a read error is likely, and the protein displayed is translated from the DNA. The gene calls are TRDV2 and TRDJ1, with D possibly being TRDD3 (5 bases). The germline V and J ends were trimmed by 2 bases and 0 bases, with 15 bases remaining between them. The CDR3 is 16 residues long. Germline CDR1 is GEAIGNYY and CDR2 is EKD. CDR3 sequence: CACDSLPGTYTDKLIF. For the CDR3, the DNA is TGTGCCTGTGACAGTCTACCTGGGACCTACACCGATAAACTCATCTTT.

This clone was observed a few times. A far larger clone is only one base removed, so a read error is likely. The gene calls are TRDV2 and TRDJ1, with TRDD3 matching 11 bases. Germline values: CDR1 GEAIGNYY, CDR2 EKD. This CDR3 region has 20 residues. Written as DNA, the CDR3 is TGTGCCTGTGACACCGTTCCGGTGGGGGATACGCATCTGTACACCGATAAACCCATCTTT. It yields the protein CACDTVPVGDTHLYTDKPIF.

The genes are TRDV2 and TRDJ1; 10 bases align to TRDD3. The trim removed 2 bases at V and 5 bases at J, leaving 16 bases unmatched. Per germline, CDR1 GEAIGNYY and CDR2 EKD. The CDR3 is 18 amino acids. CDR3 DNA sequence: TGTGCCTGTGACAGAGTCCCTACTGGGGGATTTGACTTGGATAAACTCATCTTT. Amino acid sequence: CACDRVPTGGFDLDKLIF.

Comments on this clone: This likely stems from a read error, as it lies one base from a far larger clone. The chain carries TRDV2 and TRDJ1; 8 nucleotides agree with TRDD3. The CDR3 is 14 amino acids. Germline CDR1 is GEAIGNYY and CDR2 is EKD. The CDR3 bases are TGTGCCCGTGATCTACTGGGGGTAGTAGATAAACTCATCTTT. The encoded protein is CARDLLGVVDKLIF.